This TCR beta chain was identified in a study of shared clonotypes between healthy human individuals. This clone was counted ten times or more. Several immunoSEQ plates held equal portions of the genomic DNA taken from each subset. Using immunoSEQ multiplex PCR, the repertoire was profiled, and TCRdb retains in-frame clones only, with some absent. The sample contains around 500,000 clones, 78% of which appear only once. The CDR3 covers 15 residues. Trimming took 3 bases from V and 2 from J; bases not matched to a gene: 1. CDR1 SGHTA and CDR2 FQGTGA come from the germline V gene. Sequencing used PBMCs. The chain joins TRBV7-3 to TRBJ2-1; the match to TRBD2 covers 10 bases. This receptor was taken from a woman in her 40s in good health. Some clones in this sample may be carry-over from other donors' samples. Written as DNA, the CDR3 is TGTGCCAGCAGCTTTCTAGCGGGAGCCTACAATGAGCAGTTCTTC. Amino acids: CASSFLAGAYNEQFF.